Listed below are T cell receptor beta chains from one sample, sequenced in a study of T cells in Graves' hyperthyroidism and ophthalmopathy. TCRdb analysed the multiplex PCR reads with MiXCR anew, one entry per CDR3 protein. The table lists roughly 640,000 distinct CDR3 sequences, about 16% of them singletons, with roughly 3.4% in the top ten. What was sequenced was blood. These receptor sequences come from a woman aged 40 to 50 with Graves' ophthalmopathy. Each CDR3 is given with its conserved first and last residue. D genes are given only for firm matches. Some rows have no size entry. The others give once, few or many, or a class for an expanded clone.

J: TRBJ1-5
V: TRBV15
D: -
size: once
CDR3: CATSRDVQGAPGQPQHF
DNA: TGTGCCACCAGCAGAGATGTGCAGGGCGCCCCGGGTCAGCCCCAGCATTTT

J: TRBJ2-3
V: TRBV7-8
D: -
size: many
CDR3: CASSLVTTDTQYF
DNA: TGTGCCAGCAGCTTAGTAACCACAGATACGCAGTATTTT

J: TRBJ2-5
V: TRBV5-1
D: TRBD2
size: -
CDR3: CASSWTSGRETQYF
DNA: TGCGCCAGCAGCTGGACTAGCGGGAGAGAGACCCAGTACTTC

J: TRBJ2-1
V: TRBV20-1
D: -
size: -
CDR3: CSAGLGDDYNEQFF
DNA: TGCAGTGCTGGACTGGGGGACGACTACAATGAGCAGTTCTTC

J: TRBJ2-5
V: TRBV20-1
D: TRBD1
size: many
CDR3: CSARDGTGLETQYF
DNA: TGCAGTGCTAGAGATGGGACAGGGCTCGAGACCCAGTACTTC

J: TRBJ1-1
V: TRBV3-1
D: TRBD1
size: many
CDR3: CASSQAGTGVTEAFF
DNA: TGTGCCAGCAGCCAAGCTGGGACAGGGGTGACTGAAGCTTTCTTT

J: TRBJ1-5
V: TRBV20-1
D: -
size: few
CDR3: CSAPTPGAYQPQHF
DNA: TGCAGTGCTCCCACGCCGGGGGCGTATCAGCCCCAGCATTTT

J: TRBJ2-5
V: TRBV7-9
D: -
size: many
CDR3: CASSLGGSWKYF
DNA: TGTGCCAGCAGCCTGGGGGGAAGTTGGAAGTACTTC

J: TRBJ1-2
V: TRBV3-1
D: -
size: few
CDR3: CASSPRSRGGYTF
DNA: TGTGCCAGCAGCCCTAGGAGCCGGGGTGGCTACACCTTC

J: TRBJ2-5
V: TRBV4-2
D: -
size: many
CDR3: CASSQAEGSGQTQYF
DNA: TGTGCCAGCAGCCAAGCCGAAGGGAGCGGACAGACCCAGTACTTC

J: TRBJ2-2
V: TRBV7-9
D: -
size: few
CDR3: CASSYDRGYTGELFF
DNA: TGTGCCAGCAGCTACGACCGGGGATACACCGGGGAGCTGTTTTTT

J: TRBJ2-1
V: TRBV7-6
D: TRBD2
size: -
CDR3: CASSSRGESYNEQFF
DNA: TGTGCCAGCAGCTCCCGGGGGGAATCCTACAATGAGCAGTTCTTC

J: TRBJ1-1
V: TRBV7-3
D: -
size: many
CDR3: CASSPSGGLTEAFF
DNA: TGTGCCAGCAGCCCTTCAGGAGGGCTCACTGAAGCTTTCTTT

J: TRBJ2-1
V: TRBV29-1
D: -
size: many
CDR3: CSVRGIFYNEQFF
DNA: TGCAGCGTCCGTGGCATTTTCTACAATGAGCAGTTCTTC

J: TRBJ1-1
V: TRBV30
D: TRBD1
size: -
CDR3: CAWTYYPGQGEASF
DNA: TGTGCCTGGACCTACTATCCGGGACAGGGTGAAGCTTCCTTT

J: TRBJ2-3
V: TRBV6-1
D: TRBD2
size: many
CDR3: CASSKGLAGDTQYF
DNA: TGTGCCAGCAGTAAGGGACTAGCAGGAGATACGCAGTATTTT

J: TRBJ1-1
V: TRBV27
D: -
size: few
CDR3: CASKSGTGIGTEAFF
DNA: TGTGCCAGCAAGTCGGGGACGGGGATAGGCACTGAAGCTTTCTTT

J: TRBJ1-1
V: TRBV3-1
D: -
size: many
CDR3: CASSQEDQGTEAFF
DNA: TGTGCCAGCAGCCAAGAAGACCAGGGGACTGAAGCTTTCTTT

J: TRBJ2-1
V: TRBV24-1
D: -
size: few
CDR3: CATSDLRKQFF
DNA: TGTGCCACCAGTGATTTGCGTAAGCAGTTCTTC

J: TRBJ2-5
V: TRBV29-1
D: -
size: few
CDR3: CSVSEGNQETQYF
DNA: TGCAGCGTCTCCGAAGGGAACCAAGAGACCCAGTACTTC

J: TRBJ2-7
V: TRBV30
D: -
size: many
CDR3: CAWNRDAFYEQYF
DNA: TGTGCCTGGAATCGGGACGCCTTCTACGAGCAGTACTTC

J: TRBJ2-1
V: TRBV13
D: TRBD2
size: few
CDR3: CASSFGTSGRRNEQFF
DNA: TGTGCCAGCAGCTTCGGGACTAGCGGGAGGAGGAATGAGCAGTTCTTC

J: TRBJ1-1
V: TRBV25-1
D: -
size: few
CDR3: CASSAGLKNTEAFF
DNA: TGTGCCAGCAGTGCGGGACTGAAGAACACTGAAGCTTTCTTT

J: TRBJ2-7
V: TRBV5-1
D: -
size: few
CDR3: CASSFWSRDEQYF
DNA: TGCGCCAGCAGCTTCTGGTCCAGGGACGAGCAGTACTTC

J: TRBJ1-5
V: TRBV10-3
D: TRBD1
size: -
CDR3: CAAATGNENQPQHF
DNA: TGTGCCGCGGCGACAGGGAACGAGAATCAGCCCCAGCATTTT

J: TRBJ2-2
V: TRBV28
D: -
size: few
CDR3: CASSLGPITGELFF
DNA: TGTGCCAGCAGCTTAGGTCCTATCACCGGGGAGCTGTTTTTT

J: TRBJ2-1
V: TRBV19
D: TRBD2
size: -
CDR3: CASSRGGHNNEQFF
DNA: TGTGCCAGTAGCCGGGGGGGGCATAACAATGAGCAGTTCTTC

J: TRBJ2-7
V: TRBV18
D: -
size: many
CDR3: CASSPREDGPEQYF
DNA: TGTGCCAGCTCACCAAGGGAAGACGGCCCCGAGCAGTACTTC

J: TRBJ1-4
V: TRBV5-4
D: TRBD1
size: few
CDR3: CASSRGQGPTSNEKLFF
DNA: TGTGCCAGCAGCCGAGGACAGGGGCCTACGTCTAATGAAAAACTGTTTTTT

J: TRBJ2-1
V: TRBV11-2
D: TRBD1
size: many
CDR3: CAIEPGTGDNEQFF
DNA: TGTGCCATAGAGCCCGGGACAGGGGACAATGAGCAGTTCTTC

J: TRBJ1-1
V: TRBV9
D: TRBD1
size: -
CDR3: CASSEGQGVYGGTEAFF
DNA: TGTGCCAGCAGCGAAGGACAGGGGGTTTATGGCGGCACTGAAGCTTTCTTT

J: TRBJ2-1
V: TRBV11-2
D: -
size: many
CDR3: CASSLENLQSGNEQFF
DNA: TGTGCCAGCAGCTTAGAAAACCTTCAAAGCGGGAATGAGCAGTTCTTC

J: TRBJ1-5
V: TRBV24-1
D: TRBD1
size: -
CDR3: CATSDRDRGRDNQPQHF
DNA: TGTGCCACCAGTGACCGGGACAGGGGGCGCGACAATCAGCCCCAGCATTTT

J: TRBJ2-3
V: TRBV27
D: -
size: few
CDR3: CASSLSGLKLGQYF
DNA: TGTGCCAGCAGTTTGTCGGGACTCAAGTTGGGGCAGTATTTT

J: TRBJ2-7
V: TRBV6-1
D: TRBD2
size: many
CDR3: CASSTSGSPYEQYF
DNA: TGTGCCAGCAGCACTAGCGGGAGTCCCTACGAGCAGTACTTC

J: TRBJ1-5
V: TRBV12-3/TRBV12-4
D: -
size: many
CDR3: CASSLEDSNQPQHF
DNA: TGTGCCAGCAGTTTAGAGGATAGCAATCAGCCCCAGCATTTT

J: TRBJ2-3
V: TRBV19
D: -
size: few
CDR3: CASSLQVGDTQYF
DNA: TGTGCCAGTAGTCTACAGGTGGGGGATACGCAGTATTTT

J: TRBJ1-2
V: TRBV4-1
D: -
size: few
CDR3: CASRPSPLPGYGYTF
DNA: TGCGCCAGCAGACCCAGCCCCTTACCGGGCTATGGCTACACCTTC

J: TRBJ1-2
V: TRBV5-6
D: -
size: many
CDR3: CASSFGRPPSGYTF
DNA: TGTGCCAGCAGCTTCGGCCGACCCCCCTCTGGCTACACCTTC

J: TRBJ2-7
V: TRBV19
D: TRBD2
size: few
CDR3: CASSIKSGGYYEQYF
DNA: TGTGCCAGTAGTATTAAAAGCGGGGGATACTACGAGCAGTACTTC

J: TRBJ1-5
V: TRBV29-1
D: -
size: few
CDR3: CSVREQGNQPQHF
DNA: TGCAGCGTTCGCGAACAGGGAAATCAGCCCCAGCATTTT

J: TRBJ2-3
V: TRBV18
D: TRBD1
size: -
CDR3: CASSPSWDRENTDTQYF
DNA: TGTGCCAGCTCACCTTCCTGGGACAGGGAAAACACAGATACGCAGTATTTT

J: TRBJ2-5
V: TRBV3-1
D: TRBD2
size: -
CDR3: CASSHRSGVLGGTQYF
DNA: TGTGCCAGCAGCCACCGTAGCGGGGTACTTGGGGGGACCCAGTACTTC

J: TRBJ2-7
V: TRBV14
D: -
size: -
CDR3: CASSQDLPRSYEQYF
DNA: TGTGCCAGCAGCCAAGATTTGCCAAGGTCCTACGAGCAGTACTTC

J: TRBJ2-7
V: TRBV12-3/TRBV12-4
D: -
size: many
CDR3: CASRLGIYEQYF
DNA: TGTGCCAGCAGACTCGGGATCTACGAGCAGTACTTC

J: TRBJ2-3
V: TRBV12-5
D: -
size: -
CDR3: CASGLQGSTDTQYF
DNA: TGTGCTAGTGGTTTGCAGGGTAGCACAGATACGCAGTATTTT

J: TRBJ2-3
V: TRBV20-1
D: -
size: many
CDR3: CSASHGTSTDTQYF
DNA: TGCAGTGCTAGCCACGGGACGAGCACAGATACGCAGTATTTT

J: TRBJ2-2
V: TRBV28
D: -
size: few
CDR3: CASIKGDTGELFF
DNA: TGTGCCAGCATCAAGGGGGACACCGGGGAGCTGTTTTTT

J: TRBJ2-3
V: TRBV7-2
D: -
size: many
CDR3: CASSPGGTGAHTQYF
DNA: TGTGCCAGCAGCCCCGGGGGCACAGGGGCTCATACGCAGTATTTT

J: TRBJ1-3
V: TRBV6-1
D: -
size: few
CDR3: CASSEMLWQASGNTIYF
DNA: TGTGCCAGCAGTGAAATGCTATGGCAAGCCTCTGGAAACACCATATATTTT

J: TRBJ2-3
V: TRBV2
D: -
size: many
CDR3: CASSEQGGDAGDTQYF
DNA: TGTGCCAGCAGTGAACAGGGAGGAGACGCGGGGGATACGCAGTATTTT

J: TRBJ1-2
V: TRBV20-1
D: -
size: -
CDR3: CSARTSGGTSYGYTF
DNA: TGCAGTGCTAGGACCTCGGGAGGTACTTCCTATGGCTACACCTTC

J: TRBJ1-5
V: TRBV20-1
D: -
size: many
CDR3: CSASRQVRTLRGQPQHF
DNA: TGCAGTGCTAGCCGGCAGGTCAGAACCCTTCGTGGTCAGCCCCAGCATTTT